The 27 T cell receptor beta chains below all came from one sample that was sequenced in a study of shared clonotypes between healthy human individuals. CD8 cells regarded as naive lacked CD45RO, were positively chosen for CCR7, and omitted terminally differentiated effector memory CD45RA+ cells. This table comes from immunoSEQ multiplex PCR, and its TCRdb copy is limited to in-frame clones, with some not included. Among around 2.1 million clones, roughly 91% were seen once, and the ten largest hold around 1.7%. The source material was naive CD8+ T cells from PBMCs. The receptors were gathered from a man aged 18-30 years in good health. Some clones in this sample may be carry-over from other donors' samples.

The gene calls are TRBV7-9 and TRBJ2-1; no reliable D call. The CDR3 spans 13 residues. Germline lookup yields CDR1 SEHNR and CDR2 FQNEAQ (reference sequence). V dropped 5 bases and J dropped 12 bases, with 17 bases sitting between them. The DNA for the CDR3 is TGTGCCAGCAGCCCTGACGCCCACCTCGGGCAGTTCTTC. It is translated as CASSPDAHLGQFF.

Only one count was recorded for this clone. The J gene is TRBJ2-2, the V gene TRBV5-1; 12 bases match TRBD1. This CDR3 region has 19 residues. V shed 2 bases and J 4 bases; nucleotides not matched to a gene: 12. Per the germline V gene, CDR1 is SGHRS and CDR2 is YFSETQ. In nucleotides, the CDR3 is TGCGCCAGCAGCTTAATACCGGGACAGGGGGCGCGAAGCACCGGGGAGCTGTTTTTT. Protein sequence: CASSLIPGQGARSTGELFF.

The chain's CDR3 is CASSQGTGQADEQYF. The CDR3 DNA is TGCGCCAGCAGCCAAGGGACAGGGCAGGCGGACGAGCAGTACTTC. V and J are TRBV4-1 and TRBJ2-7; TRBD1 aligns across 8 bases. The germline V gene encodes CDR1 MGHRA and CDR2 YSYEKL. The CDR3 runs 15 residues. The J segment lost 5 bases and the V segment lost 1 base, leaving 7 bases of the junction unmatched.

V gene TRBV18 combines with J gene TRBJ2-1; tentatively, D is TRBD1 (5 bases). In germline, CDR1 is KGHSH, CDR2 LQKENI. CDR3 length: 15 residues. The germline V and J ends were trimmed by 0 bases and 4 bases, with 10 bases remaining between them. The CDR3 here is CASSPPRTPYNEQFF. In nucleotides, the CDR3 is TGTGCCAGCTCACCACCGAGGACACCTTACAATGAGCAGTTCTTC.

The CDR3 sequence: CAISENSRIQNTEAFF. The CDR3 DNA sequence: TGTGCCATCAGTGAGAATAGCAGGATCCAGAACACTGAAGCTTTCTTT. The chain employs TRBV10-3 and TRBJ1-1, with D hard to call. Between the trimmed V and J ends, which lost 2 bases and 1 base, there was a span of 14 bases. The CDR3 extends over 16 amino acids. Germline V gives CDR1 ENHRY, CDR2 SYGVKD.

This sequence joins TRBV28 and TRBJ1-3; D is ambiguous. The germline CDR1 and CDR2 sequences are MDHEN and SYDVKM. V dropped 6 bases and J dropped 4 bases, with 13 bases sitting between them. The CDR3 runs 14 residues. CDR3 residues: CASRTRTEGNTIYF. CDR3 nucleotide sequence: TGTGCCAGCAGGACCCGTACGGAGGGAAACACCATATATTTT. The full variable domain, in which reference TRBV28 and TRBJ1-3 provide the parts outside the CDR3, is DVKVTQSSRYLVKRTGEKVFLECVQDMDHENMFWYRQDPGLGLRLIYFSYDVKMKEKGDIPEGYSVSREKKERFSLILESASTNQTSMYLCASRTRTEGNTIYFGEGSWLTVV.

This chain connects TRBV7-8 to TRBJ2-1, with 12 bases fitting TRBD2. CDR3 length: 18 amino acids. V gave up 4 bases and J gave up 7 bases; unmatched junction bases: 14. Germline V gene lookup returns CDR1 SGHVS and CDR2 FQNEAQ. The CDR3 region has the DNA TGTGCCAGCAGCTCAGATCTAGCGGGAGGGCCAATGTGGAATGAGCAGTTCTTC. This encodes CASSSDLAGGPMWNEQFF.

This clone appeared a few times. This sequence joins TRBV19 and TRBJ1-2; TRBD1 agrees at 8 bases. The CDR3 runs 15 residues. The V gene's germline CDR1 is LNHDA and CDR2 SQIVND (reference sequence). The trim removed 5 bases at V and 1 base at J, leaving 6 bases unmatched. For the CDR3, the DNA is TGTGCCAGTAGTCCGACAGGGGCCTTTAACTATGGCTACACCTTC. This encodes CASSPTGAFNYGYTF.

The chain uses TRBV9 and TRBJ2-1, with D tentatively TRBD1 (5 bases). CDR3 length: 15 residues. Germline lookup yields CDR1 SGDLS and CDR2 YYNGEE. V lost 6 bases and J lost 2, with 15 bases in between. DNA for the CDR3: TGTGCCAGCAACCTGGCAGGGAACCCCTACAATGAGCAGTTCTTC. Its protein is CASNLAGNPYNEQFF.

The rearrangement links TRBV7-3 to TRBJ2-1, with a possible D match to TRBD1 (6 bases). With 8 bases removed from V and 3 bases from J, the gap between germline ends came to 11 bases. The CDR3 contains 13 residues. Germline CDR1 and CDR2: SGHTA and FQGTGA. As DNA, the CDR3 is TGTGCCAGCGGCGAGGGGGTCTACAATGAGCAGTTCTTC. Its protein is CASGEGVYNEQFF.

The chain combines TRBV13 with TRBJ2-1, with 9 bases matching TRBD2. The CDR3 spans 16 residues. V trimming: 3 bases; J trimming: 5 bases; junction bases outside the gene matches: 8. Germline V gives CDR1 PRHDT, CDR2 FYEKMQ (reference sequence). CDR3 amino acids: CASSLRLAEGNNEQFF. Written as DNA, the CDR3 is TGTGCCAGCAGCTTGAGACTAGCGGAGGGGAACAATGAGCAGTTCTTC. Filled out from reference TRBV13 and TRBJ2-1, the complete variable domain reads AAGVIQSPRHLIKEKRETATLKCYPIPRHDTVYWYQQGPGQDPQFLISFYEKMQSDKGSIPDRFSAQQFSDYHSELNMSSLELGDSALYFCASSLRLAEGNNEQFFGPGTRLTVL.

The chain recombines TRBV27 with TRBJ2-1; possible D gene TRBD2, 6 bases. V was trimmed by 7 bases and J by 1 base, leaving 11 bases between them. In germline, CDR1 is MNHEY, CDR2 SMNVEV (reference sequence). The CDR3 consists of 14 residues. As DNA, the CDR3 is TGTGCCAGCAAGGTCGCGGGATCCTACAATGAGCAGTTCTTC. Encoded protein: CASKVAGSYNEQFF.

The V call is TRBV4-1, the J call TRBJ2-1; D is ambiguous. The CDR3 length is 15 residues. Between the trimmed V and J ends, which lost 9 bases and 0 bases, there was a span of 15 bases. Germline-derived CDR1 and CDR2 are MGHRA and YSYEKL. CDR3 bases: TGCGCCAGTACCCTTGGTCCGAGCTCCTACAATGAGCAGTTCTTC. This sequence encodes CASTLGPSSYNEQFF.

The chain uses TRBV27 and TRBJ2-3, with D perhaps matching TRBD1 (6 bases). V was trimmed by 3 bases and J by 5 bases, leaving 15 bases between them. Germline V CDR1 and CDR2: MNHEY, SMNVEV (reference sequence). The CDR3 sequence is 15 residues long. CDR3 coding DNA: TGTGCCAGCAGTTTGACAGGCTCGGCACTAGATACGCAGTATTTT. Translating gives CASSLTGSALDTQYF.

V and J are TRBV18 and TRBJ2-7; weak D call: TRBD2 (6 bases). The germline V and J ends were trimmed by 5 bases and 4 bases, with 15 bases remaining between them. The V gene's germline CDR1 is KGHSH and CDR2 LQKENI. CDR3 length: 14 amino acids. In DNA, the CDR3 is TGTGCCAGCTCATCGACTAGTGTATATTACGAGCAGTACTTC. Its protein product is CASSSTSVYYEQYF.

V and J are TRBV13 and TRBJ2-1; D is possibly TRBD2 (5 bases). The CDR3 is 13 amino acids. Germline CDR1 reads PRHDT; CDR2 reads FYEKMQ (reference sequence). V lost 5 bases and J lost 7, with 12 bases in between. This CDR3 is CASSLGVRNEQFF. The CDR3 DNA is TGTGCCAGCAGCCTGGGAGTTCGGAATGAGCAGTTCTTC. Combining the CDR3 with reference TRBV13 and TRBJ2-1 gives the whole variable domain AAGVIQSPRHLIKEKRETATLKCYPIPRHDTVYWYQQGPGQDPQFLISFYEKMQSDKGSIPDRFSAQQFSDYHSELNMSSLELGDSALYFCASSLGVRNEQFFGPGTRLTVL.

Here the CDR3 DNA reads TGTGCCAGTAGTCTCGGACAGGGGCGAAGTTACGAGCAGTACTTC. Translating gives CASSLGQGRSYEQYF. This chain links TRBV19 with TRBJ2-7; 9 positions agree with TRBD1. V was pared by 5 bases and J by 4 bases, with 9 bases of the junction left unmatched. CDR1 is LNHDA, CDR2 SQIVND, per germline (reference sequence). CDR3 length equals 15 residues. The full variable domain, its missing parts supplied by reference TRBV19 and TRBJ2-7, is DGGITQSPKYLFRKEGQNVTLSCEQNLNHDAMYWYRQDPGQGLRLIYYSQIVNDFQKGDIAEGYSVSREKKESFPLTVTSAQKNPTAFYLCASSLGQGRSYEQYFGPGTRLTVT.

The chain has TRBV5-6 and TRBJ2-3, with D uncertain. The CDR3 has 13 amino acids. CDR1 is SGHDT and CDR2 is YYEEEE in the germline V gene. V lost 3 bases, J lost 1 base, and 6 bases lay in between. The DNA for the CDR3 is TGTGCCAGCAGCTCCTCCCGCACAGATACGCAGTATTTT. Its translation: CASSSSRTDTQYF.

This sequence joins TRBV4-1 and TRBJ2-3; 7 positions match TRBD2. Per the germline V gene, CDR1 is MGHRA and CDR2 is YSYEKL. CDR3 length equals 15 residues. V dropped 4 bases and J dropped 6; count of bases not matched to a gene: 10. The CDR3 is CASSPGLQEGDTQYF. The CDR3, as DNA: TGCGCCAGCAGCCCGGGACTACAAGAGGGTGATACGCAGTATTTT.

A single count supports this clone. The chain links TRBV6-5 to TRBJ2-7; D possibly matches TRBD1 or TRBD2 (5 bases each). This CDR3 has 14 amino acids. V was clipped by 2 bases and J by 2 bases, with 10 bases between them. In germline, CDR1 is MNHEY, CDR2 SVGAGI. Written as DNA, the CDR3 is TGTGCCAGCAGTTACGGGGGAGCAACCTACGAGCAGTACTTC. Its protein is CASSYGGATYEQYF.

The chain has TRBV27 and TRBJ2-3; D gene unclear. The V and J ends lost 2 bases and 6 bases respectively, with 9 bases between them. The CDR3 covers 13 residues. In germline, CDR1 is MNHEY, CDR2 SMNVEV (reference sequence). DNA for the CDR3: TGTGCCAGCAGTTTACAACCGATCGATACGCAGTATTTT. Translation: CASSLQPIDTQYF.

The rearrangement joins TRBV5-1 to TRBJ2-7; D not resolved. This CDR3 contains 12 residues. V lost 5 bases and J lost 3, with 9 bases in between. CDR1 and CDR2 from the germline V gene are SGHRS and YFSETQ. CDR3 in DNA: TGCGCCAGCAGGAGGCCCGACTACGAGCAGTACTTC. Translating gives CASRRPDYEQYF.

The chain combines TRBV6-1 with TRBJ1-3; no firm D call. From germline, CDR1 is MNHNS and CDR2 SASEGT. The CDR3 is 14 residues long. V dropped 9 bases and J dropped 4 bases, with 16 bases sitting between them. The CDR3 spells CASQESGMGNTIYF. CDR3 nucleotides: TGTGCCAGTCAGGAATCGGGTATGGGAAACACCATATATTTT.

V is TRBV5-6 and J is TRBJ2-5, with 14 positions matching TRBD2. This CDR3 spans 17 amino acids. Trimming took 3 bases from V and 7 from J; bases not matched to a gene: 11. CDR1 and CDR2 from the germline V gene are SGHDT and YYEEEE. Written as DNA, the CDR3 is TGTGCCAGCAGCTCTGGGACTAGCGGGAGAGGGTTGGGGACCCAGTACTTC. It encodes CASSSGTSGRGLGTQYF.

CDR3 in DNA: TGCGCCAGCAGCCCCGAGGGACTAGCATCTGATACGCAGTATTTT. It translates to CASSPEGLASDTQYF. This chain joins TRBV4-3 and TRBJ2-3, with 9 bases aligning to TRBD2. The CDR3 is 15 residues long. The germline V gene has CDR1 LGHNA and CDR2 YSLEER. With V trimmed by 4 bases and J by 6 bases, 8 bases remained unmatched.

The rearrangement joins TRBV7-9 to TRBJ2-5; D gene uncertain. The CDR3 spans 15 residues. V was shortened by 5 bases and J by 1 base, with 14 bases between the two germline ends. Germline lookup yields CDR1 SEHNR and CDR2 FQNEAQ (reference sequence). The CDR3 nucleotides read TGTGCCAGCAGCCCCGCTACGAGTTTCCAAGAGACCCAGTACTTC. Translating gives CASSPATSFQETQYF. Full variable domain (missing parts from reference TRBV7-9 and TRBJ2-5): DTGVSQNPRHKITKRGQNVTFRCDPISEHNRLYWYRQTLGQGPEFLTYFQNEAQLEKSRLLSDRFSAERPKGSFSTLEIQRTEQGDSAMYLCASSPATSFQETQYFGPGTRLLVL.

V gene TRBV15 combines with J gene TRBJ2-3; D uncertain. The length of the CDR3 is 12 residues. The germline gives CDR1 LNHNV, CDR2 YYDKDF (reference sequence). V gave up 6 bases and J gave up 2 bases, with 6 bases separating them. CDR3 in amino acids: CATRGYTDTQYF. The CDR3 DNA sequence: TGTGCCACCAGAGGGTACACAGATACGCAGTATTTT.